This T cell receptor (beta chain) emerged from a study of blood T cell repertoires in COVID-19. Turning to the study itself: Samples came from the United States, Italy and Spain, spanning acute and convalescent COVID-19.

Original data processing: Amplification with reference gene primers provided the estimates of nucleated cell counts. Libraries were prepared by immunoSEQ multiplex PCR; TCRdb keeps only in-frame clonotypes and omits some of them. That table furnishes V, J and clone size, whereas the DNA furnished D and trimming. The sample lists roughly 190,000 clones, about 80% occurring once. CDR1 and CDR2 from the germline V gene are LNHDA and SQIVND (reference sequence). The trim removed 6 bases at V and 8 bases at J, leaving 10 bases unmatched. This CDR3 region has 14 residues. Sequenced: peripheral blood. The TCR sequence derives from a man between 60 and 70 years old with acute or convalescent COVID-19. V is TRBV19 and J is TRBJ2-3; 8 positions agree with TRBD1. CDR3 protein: CASSRTGSPLTQYF. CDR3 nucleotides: TGTGCCAGTAGCCGGACAGGGAGTCCCCTTACGCAGTATTTT.